The 18 T cell receptor beta chains below come from one sample, sequenced in a study of immune cell composition in non-small cell lung cancer. Here immunoSEQ multiplex PCR was the method, and the copy in TCRdb shows in-frame clones only, minus some. Of roughly 10,000 clones in the sample, 65% to 80% are singletons; the top ten hold about 9%. What was sequenced was lung tumor tissue. All receptors derive from a human donor with non-small cell lung cancer.

The chain couples TRBV7-9 to TRBJ2-7, with 9 positions matching TRBD1. Germline values: CDR1 SEHNR, CDR2 FQNEAQ (reference sequence). V was pared by 5 bases and J by 5 bases, with 10 bases of the junction left unmatched. This CDR3 region has 15 residues. This CDR3 is CASSLEGQGKNEQYF. The CDR3 DNA follows: TGTGCCAGCAGCCTAGAGGGACAGGGCAAGAACGAGCAGTACTTC.

This clone was found a few times. The rearrangement links TRBV6-5 to TRBJ2-1, with 8 bases lining up with TRBD2. The CDR3 extends over 15 amino acids. The V gene end was trimmed by 4 bases and the J gene end by 4 bases; junction bases not matched to a gene: 6. The germline gives CDR1 MNHEY, CDR2 SVGAGI. CDR3 nucleotide sequence: TGTGCCAGCAGTTTATCCAGCGGGGGTTACAATGAGCAGTTCTTC. Amino acids: CASSLSSGGYNEQFF.

The chain carries TRBV5-1 and TRBJ2-5; TRBD2 matches 8 bases. The germline V gene has CDR1 SGHRS and CDR2 YFSETQ. This CDR3 comprises 14 residues. The V gene end was trimmed by 5 bases and the J gene end by 2 bases; junction bases not matched to a gene: 5. The DNA of the CDR3 is TGCGCCAGCAGAAGTACGGGGGGGCAAGAGACCCAGTACTTC. It yields the protein CASRSTGGQETQYF.

This clone was counted a single time. J is TRBJ1-1 and V is TRBV7-3; tentative D call: TRBD1 (6 bases). This CDR3 contains 15 residues. V lost 5 bases and J 10 bases, leaving 23 bases between the germline ends. Germline V CDR1 and CDR2: SGHTA, FQGTGA. CDR3 sequence reads: CASSPVQGFGNRAFF. CDR3 DNA sequence: TGTGCCAGCAGCCCAGTCCAGGGGTTTGGGAATCGAGCTTTCTTT.

This chain joins TRBV19 and TRBJ1-2; 7 nucleotides agree with TRBD1. The germline V gene has CDR1 LNHDA and CDR2 SQIVND (reference sequence). The CDR3 is made up of 15 amino acids. The trim removed 4 bases at V and 2 bases at J, leaving 7 bases unmatched. CDR3 sequence: CASSKTGSGNYGYTF. For the CDR3, the DNA is TGTGCCAGTAGTAAGACAGGGTCAGGGAACTATGGCTACACCTTC.

The rearrangement links TRBV7-9 to TRBJ1-1; the D is unclear. The CDR3 has 14 residues. V was pared by 3 bases and J by 4 bases, with 12 bases between. Per germline, CDR1 SEHNR and CDR2 FQNEAQ (reference sequence). This chain's CDR3 is CASSFRKESTEAFF. The DNA of the CDR3 is TGTGCCAGCAGCTTTAGAAAGGAGAGCACTGAAGCTTTCTTT. Based on the CDR3 plus reference TRBV7-9 and TRBJ1-1, the full variable domain is DTGVSQNPRHKITKRGQNVTFRCDPISEHNRLYWYRQTLGQGPEFLTYFQNEAQLEKSRLLSDRFSAERPKGSFSTLEIQRTEQGDSAMYLCASSFRKESTEAFFGQGTRLTVV.

This clone occurred a few times. The chain combines TRBV29-1 with TRBJ2-7; 9 bases match TRBD1. The J segment lost 2 bases and the V segment lost 0 bases, leaving 5 bases of the junction unmatched. Looked up from germline, CDR1 is SQVTM and CDR2 is ANQGSEA. The CDR3 runs 15 residues. CDR3 sequence reads: CSVEERTGEAYEQYF. CDR3 coding DNA: TGCAGCGTTGAAGAGAGGACAGGGGAAGCCTACGAGCAGTACTTC.

The chain employs TRBV5-4 and TRBJ2-1; D is possibly TRBD1 or TRBD2 (5 bases each). CDR3 length: 15 residues. V lost 3 bases and J lost 5, with 15 bases in between. The V gene's germline CDR1 is SGHNT and CDR2 YYREEE (reference sequence). The CDR3 region has the DNA TGTGCCAGCAGCTGGGCAGGGACGCTAAACAATGAGCAGTTCTTC. Translated, it gives CASSWAGTLNNEQFF.

As concerns this clone: This same CDR3 is encoded by further DNA sequences in the sample. The rearrangement links TRBV7-6 to TRBJ2-7; 7 nucleotides align to TRBD2. V gave up 3 bases and J gave up 4 bases; unmatched junction bases: 6. Germline CDR1 reads SGHVS; CDR2 reads FNYEAQ. This CDR3 has 14 residues. CDR3 sequence: CASSFGGKGYEQYF. The CDR3 region has the DNA TGTGCCAGCAGCTTCGGGGGGAAGGGTTACGAGCAGTACTTC. The full variable domain, in which reference TRBV7-6 and TRBJ2-7 provide the parts outside the CDR3, is GAGVSQSPRYKVTKRGQDVALRCDPISGHVSLYWYRQALGQGPEFLTYFNYEAQQDKSGLPNDRFSAERPEGSISTLTIQRTEQRDSAMYRCASSFGGKGYEQYFGPGTRLTVT.

This chain uses TRBV5-1 with TRBJ1-2; 9 bases map to TRBD1. Germline V gene sequence: CDR1 SGHRS, CDR2 YFSETQ. The CDR3 length is 13 residues. With V trimmed by 3 bases and J by 10 bases, 7 bases remained unmatched. The DNA for the CDR3 is TGCGCCAGCAGCTCGGCCACAGGGGGCGCCTACACCTTC. This gives the protein CASSSATGGAYTF.

Concerning this clone: A much larger clone differs from this one at a single base, so this may be a read error. The chain has TRBV5-6 and TRBJ1-6; TRBD1 agrees at 7 bases. Germline assignment: CDR1 SGHDT and CDR2 YYEEEE. CDR3 length: 15 residues. The CDR3 DNA sequence: TGTGCCAGCAGCTTGCAGGACAGGTTCGTTTCACTCCTCCACTTT. The encoded protein is CASSLQDRFVSLLHF. The full variable domain, completed using reference TRBV5-6 and TRBJ1-6, is DAGVTQSPTHLIKTRGQQVTLRCSPKSGHDTVSWYQQALGQGPQFIFQYYEEEERQRGNFPDRFSGHQFPNYSSELNVNALLLGDSALYLCASSLQDRFVSLLHFGNGTRLTVT.

The chain employs TRBV7-2 and TRBJ1-1, with 10 nucleotides matching TRBD1. Germline V lookup: CDR1 SGHTA, CDR2 FQGNSA. V shed 5 bases and J 7 bases; nucleotides not matched to a gene: 7. The CDR3 covers 14 residues. This chain's CDR3 is CASSPDRGRSEAFF. CDR3 nucleotides: TGTGCCAGCAGCCCCGACAGGGGGCGGAGTGAAGCTTTCTTT. The full variable domain, in which reference TRBV7-2 and TRBJ1-1 provide the parts outside the CDR3, is GAGVSQSPSNKVTEKGKDVELRCDPISGHTALYWYRQSLGQGLEFLIYFQGNSAPDKSGLPSDRFSAERTGGSVSTLTIQRTQQEDSAVYLCASSPDRGRSEAFFGQGTRLTVV.

V and J are TRBV7-2 and TRBJ1-2, with D maybe TRBD1 (5 bases). Germline lookup yields CDR1 SGHTA and CDR2 FQGNSA. V shed 5 bases and J shed 5 bases, with 18 bases lying between them. The CDR3 extends over 15 amino acids. The CDR3 DNA reads as TGTGCCAGCAGCCCGGAGGTCGGGGGAGTTTATGGCTACACCTTC. Its protein product is CASSPEVGGVYGYTF.

This clone has more than one count but fewer than ten. The chain carries TRBV6-5 and TRBJ2-7; D remains ambiguous. CDR3 size: 14 residues. The V gene lost 6 bases and the J gene lost 2 bases, with 14 bases spanning the gap. Germline V lookup: CDR1 MNHEY, CDR2 SVGAGI. The CDR3 DNA sequence: TGTGCCAGCAGGCCAAGACATGGAGCCTACGAGCAGTACTTC. Protein product: CASRPRHGAYEQYF.

By frequency in the sample, this clone is large. The genes are TRBV5-1 and TRBJ2-3; 9 bases are shared with TRBD1. Germline loops: CDR1 SGHRS, CDR2 YFSETQ. V lost 3 bases, J lost 2 bases, and 4 bases stayed unmatched. The CDR3 runs to 15 residues. CDR3 nucleotide sequence: TGCGCCAGCAGCTCGACAGGGGGTTACACAGATACGCAGTATTTT. As protein: CASSSTGGYTDTQYF. The full variable domain, completed using reference TRBV5-1 and TRBJ2-3, is KAGVTQTPRYLIKTRGQQVTLSCSPISGHRSVSWYQQTPGQGLQFLFEYFSETQRNKGNFPGRFSGRQFSNSRSEMNVSTLELGDSALYLCASSSTGGYTDTQYFGPGTRLTVL.

Worth noting for this clone: Other DNA sequences from this sample encode an identical CDR3 as well. The chain uses TRBV9 and TRBJ2-1, with D possibly matching TRBD2 (6 bases). Trimming took 3 bases from V and 9 from J, leaving 10 bases between them. The CDR3 consists of 12 residues. CDR1 is SGDLS and CDR2 is YYNGEE in the germline V gene. The CDR3 sequence: CASSGPGGEQFF. As DNA, the CDR3 is TGTGCCAGCAGCGGCCCCGGGGGTGAGCAGTTCTTC.

The V and J genes are TRBV19 and TRBJ2-2; D not resolved. The CDR3 is 14 amino acids. Trimming stripped 8 bases from V and 4 bases from J, with 14 bases between. Germline loops: CDR1 LNHDA, CDR2 SQIVND (reference sequence). CDR3: CASHEGRSTGELFF. The CDR3 nucleotides are TGTGCCAGTCACGAAGGACGGAGCACCGGGGAGCTGTTTTTT.

The rearrangement uses TRBV28 and TRBJ1-1; unclear D gene. V lost 7 bases, J lost 0 bases, and 9 bases lay in between. The CDR3 has 13 residues. The germline V gene encodes CDR1 MDHEN and CDR2 SYDVKM. The DNA of the CDR3 is TGTGCCAGCATCCCCGGATTGAACACTGAAGCTTTCTTT. Translating it yields CASIPGLNTEAFF.